Listed here are 30 T cell receptor beta chains from one sample, sequenced in a study of tumor and adjacent non-tumor tissue in lung cancer (dated by TCRdb to the late 2010s). RNA was isolated from bulk unsorted tissue, and RNA quality was assessed with a NanoDrop ND-1000 and an Agilent 2100. The normal lung samples consisted of distant non-tumor tissue collected more than 3 cm from the tumor edge. Libraries were built with multiplex PCR. The run used an Illumina HiSeq 2500. TCRbeta libraries were constructed through three rounds of nested PCR with primers (Table S4) according to protocols adapted from ARM-PCR. The raw public data were reprocessed by TCRdb itself: fastp quality trimming at Q25, MiXCR clonotype calling, in-frame beta chains only. When rows share a CDR3 protein, they turn into one entry using the most common DNA and genes. For this sample the table gives around 50,000 distinct CDR3 sequences, of which around 59% were detected only once. Together, the top ten hold approximately 28% of the sample.

The sample taken for sequencing was distant non-tumor lung tissue. These receptors all come from a woman aged 70-85 years with non-small cell lung cancer.

The chain uses TRBV5-4 and TRBJ2-1; TRBD1 is a possible D gene (6 bases). Trimming left V 8 bases short and J 9 bases short, with 18 bases between. CDR1 is SGHNT and CDR2 is YYREEE in the germline V gene (reference sequence). CDR3 length equals 13 residues. CDR3 protein: CASGSPRQVEQFF. The CDR3 region has the DNA TGTGCCAGTGGCTCGCCCCGACAGGTTGAGCAGTTCTTC.

Comment on this clonotype: A single base separates this from a much larger clone, so it may be a read error. This rearrangement joins TRBV15 to TRBJ2-1; the match to TRBD1 covers 7 bases. CDR3 length: 14 residues. The germline V gene has CDR1 LNHNV and CDR2 YYDKDF (reference sequence). V lost 5 bases and J lost 9; bases outside the gene matches: 10. CDR3 DNA sequence: TGTGCCACCAGCGGAACTACAGGGGTGGGTGAGCAGTTCTTC. This encodes CATSGTTGVGEQFF.

This clonotype was observed a few times. The chain joins TRBV20-1 to TRBJ2-1; TRBD2 is a possible D gene (6 bases). The CDR3 is 15 amino acids. The germline V gene encodes CDR1 DFQATT and CDR2 SNEGSKA (reference sequence). V was trimmed by 5 bases and J by 3 bases, leaving 17 bases between them. Here the CDR3 DNA reads TGCAGTGCTCACGCCGCCAGCGGGCTCTACAATGAGCAGTTCTTC. This translates into CSAHAASGLYNEQFF.

The J gene is TRBJ2-3, the V gene TRBV5-4; D perhaps matches TRBD1 (7 bases). Per germline, CDR1 SGHNT and CDR2 YYREEE (reference sequence). V gave up 9 bases and J gave up 6 bases, with 23 bases separating them. The CDR3 has 15 residues. DNA for the CDR3: TGTGCCAACAGTGCAGGGGGGCGGAGTACGGATACGCAGTATTTT. Protein: CANSAGGRSTDTQYF.

The V call is TRBV6-1, the J call TRBJ2-3; 12 bases fit TRBD2. Germline V gives CDR1 MNHNS, CDR2 SASEGT. Trimming took 8 bases from V and 12 from J; bases not matched to a gene: 24. This CDR3 has 18 residues. In DNA, the CDR3 is TGTGCCAGCGGCGCAACCAGACTAGCGGGAGTTAATGCAGGTACACAGTATTTT. Amino acids: CASGATRLAGVNAGTQYF.

This clonotype is a singleton in its sample. At one of its ends the junction is not consistent with the germline gene, which may arise from a read error. The rearrangement joins TRBV29-1 to TRBJ2-3; D call uncertain. Germline values: CDR1 SQVTM, CDR2 ANQGSEA. The CDR3 spans 15 residues. The CDR3 nucleotides read TGCAGCGTTGAAATGGATAGGGTAATTTCAGATATGCAGTATTTT. Its translation: CSVEMDRVISDMQYF.

About this clonotype: This is likely a read error, given that the CDR3 carries no conserved phenylalanine or tryptophan at its end. The DNA is left out, because the CDR3 cannot be placed on it with certainty; the CDR3 is given as TCRdb lists it. CDR3 amino acids: CASSSSLRFHEQYL. The chain employs TRBV7-9 and TRBJ2-7. The CDR3 numbers 14 amino acids, ends counted. CDR1 is SEHNR and CDR2 is FQNEAQ in the germline V gene (reference sequence).

Many counts were recorded for this clonotype. The chain links TRBV20-1 to TRBJ2-1; D unresolved. The CDR3 consists of 12 residues. V was shortened by 1 base and J by 5 bases, with 6 bases between the two germline ends. Germline-derived CDR1 and CDR2 are DFQATT and SNEGSKA (reference sequence). CDR3 residues: CSARGRHNEQFF. Here the CDR3 DNA reads TGCAGTGCTAGAGGGAGACACAATGAGCAGTTCTTC.

A remark on this clonotype: This CDR3 fails to terminate in the conserved phenylalanine or tryptophan, so it likely reflects a read error. CDR3 region: CRVGDEHEQFL. The CDR3 nucleotides are TGCAGGGTTGGGGACGAACATGAGCAGTTCTTA. The rearrangement uses TRBV29-1 and TRBJ2-1; D is tentatively TRBD1 or TRBD2 (5 bases each). Germline V lookup: CDR1 SQVTM, CDR2 ANQGSEA. The CDR3 has 11 residues.

This clonotype was recorded once. The junction shows a germline mismatch at one end, possibly a read error. The chain has TRBV5-4 and TRBJ1-2, with a possible D match to TRBD1 (6 bases). CDR3 length: 15 residues. Per germline, CDR1 SGHNT and CDR2 YYREEE (reference sequence). CDR3 in DNA: TGTGCCAGCAACTTGGGGGGGCCAGCGGTGACTGGCTACACCTTC. Amino acid sequence: CASNLGGPAVTGYTF.

A note on this clonotype: The junction differs from germline at one of its ends, possibly a read error. The rearrangement joins TRBV6-2 or TRBV6-3 to TRBJ2-1; 12 bases align to TRBD2. The CDR3 is made up of 14 amino acids. Germline CDR1 is MNHEY and CDR2 is SVGEGT. CDR3 amino acids: CTSELAGGMDEQFF. The DNA of the CDR3 is TGTACCAGCGAACTAGCGGGAGGTATGGATGAGCAGTTCTTC.

This clonotype was observed a few times. The rearrangement joins TRBV2 to TRBJ2-5, with D possibly TRBD1 on 5 matching bases. The CDR3 is made up of 13 amino acids. Germline V gene sequence: CDR1 SNHLY, CDR2 FYNNEI. V dropped 2 bases and J dropped 12 bases, with 16 bases sitting between them. The CDR3 loop is CASSESQGYIKYF. In DNA form, the CDR3 reads TGTGCCAGCAGTGAATCGCAGGGTTACATAAAGTACTTC.

V and J are TRBV2 and TRBJ2-1, with 9 bases matching TRBD2. V dropped 4 bases and J dropped 7; count of bases not matched to a gene: 5. Germline V gene sequence: CDR1 SNHLY, CDR2 FYNNEI. This CDR3 has 14 residues. This CDR3 is CASSGASGTNEQFF. In DNA, the CDR3 is TGTGCCAGCAGTGGGGCTAGCGGGACTAATGAGCAGTTCTTC.

The V call is TRBV5-4, the J call TRBJ2-7; weak D call: TRBD2 (6 bases). Germline V gives CDR1 SGHNT, CDR2 YYREEE (reference sequence). With 4 bases removed from V and 4 bases from J, the gap between germline ends came to 18 bases. This CDR3 comprises 15 residues. The CDR3 region is CASSRVGDLTYEQYF. DNA for the CDR3: TGTGCCAGCAGCAGGGTTGGGGACTTGACATACGAGCAGTACTTC.

Within the sample, this clonotype is medium-sized. The chain carries TRBV12-3 or TRBV12-4 and TRBJ2-3; D call uncertain. Trimming pared 7 bases from V and 6 bases from J, leaving 11 bases between. The CDR3 runs to 12 residues. As DNA, the CDR3 is TGTGCCAGCACCGGGCTCGCGGATACGCAGTATTTT. Protein product: CASTGLADTQYF.

A word on this clonotype: A much larger clonotype is one base distant, so this may be a read error. This CDR3 reads CSADPHQKDQRSYNEQFF. The DNA for the CDR3 is TGCAGTGCTGACCCTCACCAGAAGGACCAACGATCCTACAATGAGCAGTTCTTC. The chain joins TRBV20-1 to TRBJ2-1; D uncertain. CDR3 size: 18 residues. V was pared by 5 bases and J by 1 base, with 24 bases between. The germline V gene encodes CDR1 DFQATT and CDR2 SNEGSKA (reference sequence).

Details on this clonotype: This is likely a read error, given that the CDR3 carries no conserved phenylalanine or tryptophan at its end. The J gene is TRBJ2-7, the V gene TRBV20-1; 9 bases align to TRBD2. Germline assignment: CDR1 DFQATT and CDR2 SNEGSKA (reference sequence). The CDR3 runs to 14 residues. The CDR3 region has the DNA TGTAGTGCCCATCCAATAGCGGGAGTCCAAGAGCAGTACTCC. Encoded protein: CSAHPIAGVQEQYS.

Details on this clonotype: This may arise from a read error, as a much more abundant clone is one base away. CDR3 protein: CASSSSNTWELFF. In nucleotides, the CDR3 is TGTGCCAGCAGTTCGTCGAACACCTGGGAGCTGTTTTTT. The rearrangement joins TRBV28 to TRBJ2-2; D is undetermined. The CDR3 contains 13 residues. Germline CDR1 is MDHEN and CDR2 is SYDVKM.

As to this clonotype: Sequence at one end of the junction differs from germline and may be a read error. Here the CDR3 DNA reads TGCAGGGGACTAGTGGGAGGATCCTACGAGCGGTACTTC. Amino acid sequence: CRGLVGGSYERYF. The chain joins TRBV29-1 to TRBJ2-7; 8 bases are a match to TRBD2. The CDR3 totals 13 residues. Germline assignment: CDR1 SQVTM and CDR2 ANQGSEA.

As regards this clonotype: At one end, the junction sequence differs from germline, possibly due to a read error. This chain links TRBV20-1 with TRBJ1-6; TRBD1 might be the D (5 bases). Germline V gene lookup returns CDR1 DFQATT and CDR2 SNEGSKA (reference sequence). This CDR3 spans 17 amino acids. The CDR3 region has the DNA TGCAGTCCTAGAGATGGGGGTGGTGGGTCCAATAATTCACCCCTCCACTTT. It is translated as CSPRDGGGGSNNSPLHF.

Notes on this clonotype: At one of its ends the junction is not consistent with the germline gene, which may arise from a read error. The genes are TRBV29-1 and TRBJ2-3; no clear D. The CDR3 extends over 9 amino acids. Germline V gene data show CDR1 as SQVTM and CDR2 as ANQGSEA. CDR3: CTVQDTQYF. In DNA form, the CDR3 reads TGCACCGTTCAAGATACGCAGTATTTT.

The chain uses TRBV4-1 and TRBJ1-6; 11 bases map to TRBD1. The CDR3 is 18 amino acids. Unmatched junction bases numbered 15, after V lost 6 bases and J lost 8 bases. Germline-derived CDR1 and CDR2 are MGHRA and YSYEKL. CDR3 sequence reads: CASSQTLGQGALYSPLHF. The CDR3 coding sequence is TGCGCCAGCAGTCAAACTCTAGGACAGGGGGCTCTGTATTCACCCCTCCACTTT.

This clonotype appeared once. Given the absence of the conserved phenylalanine or tryptophan at the CDR3 end, a read error is likely. The gene calls are TRBV6-5 and TRBJ2-5, with 7 bases aligning to TRBD2. This CDR3 spans 11 amino acids. Looked up from germline, CDR1 is MNHEY and CDR2 is SVGAGI. The CDR3 nucleotides read TGTGCCAGCGGGAGGGCCGAGACTCAGTACCTC. It is translated as CASGRAETQYL.

The V and J genes are TRBV20-1 and TRBJ2-1; 14 bases are a match to TRBD2. Trimming removed 4 bases from V and 5 bases from J; junction bases left unmatched: 7. Germline CDR1 DFQATT, CDR2 SNEGSKA (reference sequence). The length of the CDR3 is 16 residues. The chain's CDR3 is CSAKTSGRALDNEQFF. In DNA, the CDR3 is TGCAGTGCTAAGACTAGCGGGAGGGCTCTAGACAATGAGCAGTTCTTC.

A few counts support this clonotype. The chain has TRBV5-1 and TRBJ2-1; 7 bases line up with TRBD2. Germline CDR1 reads SGHRS; CDR2 reads YFSETQ. This CDR3 is 15 amino acids long. Trimming removed 3 bases from V and 5 bases from J; junction bases left unmatched: 8. In DNA form, the CDR3 reads TGCGCCAGCAGCTGGGGCGGGAGCTTCGACAATGAGCAGTTCTTC. Translated: CASSWGGSFDNEQFF. Variable domain in full (rest from reference TRBV5-1 and TRBJ2-1): KAGVTQTPRYLIKTRGQQVTLSCSPISGHRSVSWYQQTPGQGLQFLFEYFSETQRNKGNFPGRFSGRQFSNSRSEMNVSTLELGDSALYLCASSWGGSFDNEQFFGPGTRLTVL.

In the case of this clonotype: Germline and junction disagree at one end, which may indicate a read error. The chain carries TRBV6-2 or TRBV6-3 and TRBJ2-7; D is uncertain. The CDR3 is 11 residues long. The germline V gene encodes CDR1 MNHEY and CDR2 SVGEGT. The CDR3 region has the DNA TGTGTCAGCAGTTATTCCTACGAACAGTACTTC. It is translated as CVSSYSYEQYF.

Concerning this clonotype itself: It may be a read error: a sequence one base away is much more abundant. The rearrangement joins TRBV20-1 to TRBJ2-1; D gene unclear. Trimming left V 6 bases short and J 15 bases short, with 18 bases between. The CDR3 consists of 11 residues. Germline assignment: CDR1 DFQATT and CDR2 SNEGSKA (reference sequence). CDR3 residues: CSATSPRSGFF. CDR3 DNA: TGCAGTGCCACCTCACCCAGGAGTGGGTTCTTC.

A remark on this clonotype: This clone may be a read error of a much larger clone one base away. V and J are TRBV19 and TRBJ2-7; maybe TRBD2 (5 bases). This CDR3 contains 13 residues. Germline CDR1 and CDR2: LNHDA and SQIVND (reference sequence). V lost 5 bases and J 3 bases, leaving 11 bases between the germline ends. CDR3 loop: CASSSGKNYEQYF. The CDR3 nucleotides read TGTGCCAGTAGTTCCGGGAAAAACTACGAGCAGTACTTC.

This clonotype was seen repeatedly, ten times or more. The chain has TRBV12-3 or TRBV12-4 and TRBJ2-7, with D possibly being TRBD2 (6 bases). The CDR3 is made up of 15 amino acids. The V and J ends lost 0 bases and 0 bases respectively, with 9 bases between them. The CDR3 loop reads CASSLAAGSSYEQYF. CDR3 in DNA: TGTGCCAGCAGTTTAGCTGCGGGGAGCTCCTACGAGCAGTACTTC.

A note on this clonotype: A much larger clone sits a single nucleotide away, making a read error possible. The chain joins TRBV28 to TRBJ2-1; 10 positions match TRBD2. CDR3 size: 19 residues. Germline CDR1 reads MDHEN; CDR2 reads SYDVKM. CDR3 region: CARSPGTSEWASSYNEQFF. The CDR3 DNA reads TGTGCCCGCAGTCCCGGGACTAGCGAATGGGCTAGCTCCTACAATGAGCAGTTCTTC.